The rows below give T cell receptor beta chains drawn from one sample of a study of shared clonotypes between healthy human individuals. Here immunoSEQ multiplex PCR was the method, and the copy in TCRdb shows in-frame clones only, minus some. This table has about 2.1 million clones, about 92% appearing once. The sample taken for sequencing was naive CD8+ T cells from PBMCs. The receptors shown here come from a young man in good health. Some clones in this sample may be carry-over from other donors' samples. CDR3s include the opening cysteine and the closing phenylalanine or tryptophan. The D gene is left open where the match is weak. Clone size is stated in some rows and not others, as once, few, many or a class when expanded.

CDR3aa: CASRPTSGRWLDEQYF; CDR3nt: TGTGCCAGCAGGCCGACTAGCGGGCGGTGGTTGGACGAGCAGTACTTC; abundance: NA; d_gene: TRBD2; j_gene: TRBJ2-7; v_gene: TRBV27
CDR3aa: CASSLWDPGNEQFF; CDR3nt: TGTGCCAGCAGCTTATGGGACCCGGGCAATGAGCAGTTCTTC; abundance: once; d_gene: NA; j_gene: TRBJ2-1; v_gene: TRBV7-9
CDR3aa: CASSQEQGSNTEAFF; CDR3nt: TGCGCCAGCAGCCAAGAACAGGGTTCGAACACTGAAGCTTTCTTT; abundance: NA; d_gene: NA; j_gene: TRBJ1-1; v_gene: TRBV4-3
CDR3aa: CASSFVQGHGELFF; CDR3nt: TGTGCCAGCAGTTTTGTACAGGGGCACGGGGAGCTGTTTTTT; abundance: NA; d_gene: TRBD1; j_gene: TRBJ2-2; v_gene: TRBV27
CDR3aa: CASSHPAGVPYEAFF; CDR3nt: TGTGCCAGCAGCCACCCCGCAGGGGTCCCCTATGAAGCTTTCTTT; abundance: few; d_gene: NA; j_gene: TRBJ1-1; v_gene: TRBV7-9
CDR3aa: CASSQSRDTQYF; CDR3nt: TGTGCCAGCAGCCAATCTAGGGATACGCAGTATTTT; abundance: NA; d_gene: NA; j_gene: TRBJ2-3; v_gene: TRBV14
CDR3aa: CASSASSSSYQPQHF; CDR3nt: TGTGCCAGCAGCGCCTCCAGCTCGTCATATCAGCCCCAGCATTTT; abundance: NA; d_gene: NA; j_gene: TRBJ1-5; v_gene: TRBV2
CDR3aa: CAIRGTSGRTPETQYF; CDR3nt: TGTGCCATCAGGGGGACTAGCGGGAGAACCCCAGAGACCCAGTACTTC; abundance: NA; d_gene: TRBD2; j_gene: TRBJ2-5; v_gene: TRBV10-3
CDR3aa: CASSAPGLGIHEQFF; CDR3nt: TGTGCCAGCAGCGCCCCGGGACTAGGTATCCATGAGCAGTTCTTC; abundance: NA; d_gene: TRBD2; j_gene: TRBJ2-1; v_gene: TRBV27
CDR3aa: CASSQRGGTNSYEQYF; CDR3nt: TGTGCCAGCAGCCAAAGAGGGGGGACCAATAGCTACGAGCAGTACTTC; abundance: NA; d_gene: NA; j_gene: TRBJ2-7; v_gene: TRBV7-3
CDR3aa: CASSSTFYNEQFF; CDR3nt: TGTGCCAGCAGTTCGACTTTCTACAATGAGCAGTTCTTC; abundance: NA; d_gene: NA; j_gene: TRBJ2-1; v_gene: TRBV27
CDR3aa: CASSFPVPYEQYF; CDR3nt: TGTGCCAGCAGCTTCCCGGTCCCCTACGAGCAGTACTTC; abundance: NA; d_gene: NA; j_gene: TRBJ2-7; v_gene: TRBV11-2
CDR3aa: CASSYSRLVGAYEQYF; CDR3nt: TGTGCCAGCAGTTACTCTCGCTTGGTTGGGGCCTACGAGCAGTACTTC; abundance: NA; d_gene: NA; j_gene: TRBJ2-7; v_gene: TRBV6-5
CDR3aa: CASSPSLGSHQPQHF; CDR3nt: TGTGCCAGCAGTCCTTCTTTAGGGAGCCATCAGCCCCAGCATTTT; abundance: once; d_gene: NA; j_gene: TRBJ1-5; v_gene: TRBV27
CDR3aa: CASSRQIYNEQFF; CDR3nt: TGTGCCAGCAGCCGACAGATTTACAATGAGCAGTTCTTC; abundance: NA; d_gene: NA; j_gene: TRBJ2-1; v_gene: TRBV27
CDR3aa: CASSPALRNEQYF; CDR3nt: TGTGCCAGCAGCCCCGCTCTTCGTAACGAGCAGTACTTC; abundance: NA; d_gene: NA; j_gene: TRBJ2-7; v_gene: TRBV7-9
CDR3aa: CASSSHQPQHF; CDR3nt: TGTGCCAGCAGCTCCCATCAGCCCCAGCATTTT; abundance: few; d_gene: NA; j_gene: TRBJ1-5; v_gene: TRBV6-5
CDR3aa: CASSMRGSIYNEQFF; CDR3nt: TGTGCCAGTAGTATGCGCGGGAGTATCTACAATGAGCAGTTCTTC; abundance: once; d_gene: TRBD2; j_gene: TRBJ2-1; v_gene: TRBV19
CDR3aa: CSARVWPEAFF; CDR3nt: TGCAGTGCTAGAGTTTGGCCAGAAGCTTTCTTT; abundance: few; d_gene: NA; j_gene: TRBJ1-1; v_gene: TRBV20-1
CDR3aa: CASSRGKRESFEQYF; CDR3nt: TGTGCCAGCAGCCGGGGGAAGCGGGAGTCTTTCGAGCAGTACTTC; abundance: NA; d_gene: TRBD2; j_gene: TRBJ2-7; v_gene: TRBV11-2